This T cell receptor (beta chain) is from a study of blood T cell repertoires in COVID-19. The germline gives CDR1 SGDLS, CDR2 YYNGEE. This CDR3 spans 14 amino acids. Trimming removed 4 bases from V and 6 bases from J; junction bases left unmatched: 9. This table comes from immunoSEQ multiplex PCR, and its TCRdb copy is limited to in-frame clones, with some not included. The data show tens of thousands of clones, over 65% seen once. This receptor was taken from a middle-aged man with active or convalescent COVID-19. The chain couples TRBV9 to TRBJ1-2, with 7 positions matching TRBD1. Sequencing used peripheral blood. CDR3 in DNA: TGTGCCAGCAGCTCTCGTGACAGGGAGGATGGCTACACCTTC. Translated: CASSSRDREDGYTF.